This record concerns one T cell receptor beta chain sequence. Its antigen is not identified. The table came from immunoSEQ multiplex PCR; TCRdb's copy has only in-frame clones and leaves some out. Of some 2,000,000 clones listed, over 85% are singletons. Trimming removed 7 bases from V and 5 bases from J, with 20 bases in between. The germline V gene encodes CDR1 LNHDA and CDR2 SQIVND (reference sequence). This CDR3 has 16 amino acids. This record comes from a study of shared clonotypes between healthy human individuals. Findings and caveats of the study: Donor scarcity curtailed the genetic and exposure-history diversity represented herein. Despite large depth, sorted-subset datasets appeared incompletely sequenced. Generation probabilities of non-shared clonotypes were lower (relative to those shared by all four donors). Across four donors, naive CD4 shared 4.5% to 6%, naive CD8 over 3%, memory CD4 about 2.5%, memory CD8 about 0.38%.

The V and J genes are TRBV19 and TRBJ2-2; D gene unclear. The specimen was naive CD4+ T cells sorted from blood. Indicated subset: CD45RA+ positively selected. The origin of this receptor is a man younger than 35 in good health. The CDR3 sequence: CASTFSYGSPTGELFF. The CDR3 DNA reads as TGTGCCAGTACCTTCTCCTACGGGTCCCCAACCGGGGAGCTGTTTTTT.